This T cell receptor beta chain was observed in a study of blood T cell repertoires in COVID-19. About the study: Donors in the United States, Italy and Spain gave samples during acute or convalescent COVID-19.

The germline CDR1 and CDR2 sequences are SGHRS and YFSETQ. J gave up 5 bases and V 0 bases, and 2 bases lay outside the gene matches. CDR3 length equals 15 residues. Sequencing used immunoSEQ multiplex PCR; TCRdb keeps in-frame clones, though not all of them. The data contain roughly 150,000 clones, 70% to 80% of them seen just once; the ten biggest clones take up around 8%. Sequencing was carried out using peripheral blood. This TCR derives from a woman aged 60-75 years with COVID-19, enrolled during active disease. The chain recombines TRBV5-1 with TRBJ2-5; 12 bases map to TRBD2. For the CDR3, the DNA is TGCGCCAGCAGCTTGGGGACTAGCGGGGCTGAGACCCAGTACTTC. Translating gives CASSLGTSGAETQYF.